A selection of T cell receptor beta chains follows, all from one sample in a study of blood T cell repertoires in COVID-19. Produced via immunoSEQ multiplex PCR; TCRdb's table is partial and in-frame only. Of about 35,000 clones listed, more than 80% are singletons. The specimen sequenced was peripheral blood. The receptors were gathered from a woman aged 65 to 85 with acute or convalescent COVID-19. Each CDR3 is given with its conserved first and last residue. Fields, in order: V gene, J gene, CDR3 protein.

V gene: TRBV5-1
J gene: TRBJ2-5
CDR3 protein: CASSLVAGEETQYF

V gene: TRBV15
J gene: TRBJ1-2
CDR3 protein: CATSRDRGGYGYTF

V gene: TRBV3-1/TRBV3-2
J gene: TRBJ1-1
CDR3 protein: CASSQEYRNTEAFF

V gene: TRBV7-9
J gene: TRBJ2-1
CDR3 protein: CASSMTRGVAGSYEQFF

V gene: TRBV28
J gene: TRBJ2-3
CDR3 protein: CASSSRMVGGTSDTQYF

V gene: TRBV11-2
J gene: TRBJ1-2
CDR3 protein: CASSSLRGRGGYTF

V gene: TRBV6-5
J gene: TRBJ2-1
CDR3 protein: CASSYSWASEQFF

V gene: TRBV7-8
J gene: TRBJ2-3
CDR3 protein: CASSLSYSTDTQYF

V gene: TRBV5-6
J gene: TRBJ1-2
CDR3 protein: CASSDRQGSNYGYTF

V gene: TRBV5-1
J gene: TRBJ2-7
CDR3 protein: CASSQGQANYEQYF

V gene: TRBV30
J gene: TRBJ1-1
CDR3 protein: CAWSVGGENTEAFF

V gene: TRBV19
J gene: TRBJ1-2
CDR3 protein: CASSFDRGNYGYTF

V gene: TRBV18
J gene: TRBJ2-3
CDR3 protein: CASSLGTSDSTDTQYF

V gene: TRBV29-1
J gene: TRBJ2-5
CDR3 protein: CSVGDTGRTQYF

V gene: TRBV6-5
J gene: TRBJ1-5
CDR3 protein: CASTLQGGQPQHF

V gene: TRBV7-2
J gene: TRBJ2-1
CDR3 protein: CASSALAGGWNEQFF

V gene: TRBV21-1
J gene: TRBJ2-2
CDR3 protein: CASSKGGTGYTGELFF

V gene: TRBV28
J gene: TRBJ2-7
CDR3 protein: CASSLPGGVVYEQYF

V gene: TRBV15
J gene: TRBJ2-3
CDR3 protein: CATSRDSEIPTDTQYF

V gene: TRBV2
J gene: TRBJ2-3
CDR3 protein: CASSVQLGQRSYF

V gene: TRBV6-2/TRBV6-3
J gene: TRBJ2-7
CDR3 protein: CASSYSSGQGGLSTYEQYF

V gene: TRBV7-9
J gene: TRBJ2-3
CDR3 protein: CASSPTGTTDTQYF

V gene: TRBV6-5
J gene: TRBJ1-2
CDR3 protein: CASSRSNAPYGYTF

V gene: TRBV28
J gene: TRBJ1-5
CDR3 protein: CASSRMFLQGNSNQPQHF

V gene: TRBV6-2/TRBV6-3
J gene: TRBJ2-1
CDR3 protein: CASSYPQGLAGALTYNEQFF

V gene: TRBV12-3/TRBV12-4
J gene: TRBJ2-7
CDR3 protein: CASSHPRGEQYF

V gene: TRBV2
J gene: TRBJ2-1
CDR3 protein: CASRAGTSYGEQFF

V gene: TRBV9
J gene: TRBJ2-7
CDR3 protein: CASSEGGTGNHEQYF

V gene: TRBV5-4
J gene: TRBJ1-4
CDR3 protein: CASSRETGPNEKLFF

V gene: TRBV5-1
J gene: TRBJ1-1
CDR3 protein: CASSTQPNTEAFF

V gene: TRBV6-5
J gene: TRBJ2-3
CDR3 protein: CASRKQLAAADTQYF

V gene: TRBV5-1
J gene: TRBJ1-2
CDR3 protein: CASSLVADYGYTF

V gene: TRBV5-1
J gene: TRBJ2-1
CDR3 protein: CASSATSGSSSEQFF

V gene: TRBV28
J gene: TRBJ1-2
CDR3 protein: CASRRQGAGYGYTF

V gene: TRBV5-1
J gene: TRBJ2-3
CDR3 protein: CASSNFRDIGGTDTQYF

V gene: TRBV6-5
J gene: TRBJ1-5
CDR3 protein: CASITPPQWPQHF

V gene: TRBV10-2
J gene: TRBJ2-7
CDR3 protein: CASSESAGAPYEQYF